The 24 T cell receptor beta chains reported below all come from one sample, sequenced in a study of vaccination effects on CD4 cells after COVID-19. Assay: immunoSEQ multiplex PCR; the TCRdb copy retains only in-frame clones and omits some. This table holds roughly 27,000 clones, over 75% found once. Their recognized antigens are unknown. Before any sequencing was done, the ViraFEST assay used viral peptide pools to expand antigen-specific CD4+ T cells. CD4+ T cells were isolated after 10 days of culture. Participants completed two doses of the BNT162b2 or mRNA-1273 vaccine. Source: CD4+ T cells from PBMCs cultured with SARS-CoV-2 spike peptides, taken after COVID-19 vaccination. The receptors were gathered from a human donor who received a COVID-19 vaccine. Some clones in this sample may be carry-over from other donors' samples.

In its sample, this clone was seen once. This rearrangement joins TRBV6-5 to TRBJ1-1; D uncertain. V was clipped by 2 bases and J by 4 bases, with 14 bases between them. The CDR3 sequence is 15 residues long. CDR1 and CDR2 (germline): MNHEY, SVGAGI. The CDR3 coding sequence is TGTGCCAGCAGTTACGGAAATAGCGCGGCCACTGAAGCTTTCTTT. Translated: CASSYGNSAATEAFF.

CDR3 amino acids: CASSYTGTASTGELFF. The CDR3 bases are TGCGCCAGCAGCTACACCGGGACGGCAAGCACCGGGGAGCTGTTTTTT. This chain uses TRBV5-1 with TRBJ2-2; D assignment may be TRBD1 or TRBD2 (5 bases each). Germline V lookup: CDR1 SGHRS, CDR2 YFSETQ. This CDR3 comprises 16 residues. V was trimmed by 3 bases and J by 4 bases, leaving 16 bases between them.

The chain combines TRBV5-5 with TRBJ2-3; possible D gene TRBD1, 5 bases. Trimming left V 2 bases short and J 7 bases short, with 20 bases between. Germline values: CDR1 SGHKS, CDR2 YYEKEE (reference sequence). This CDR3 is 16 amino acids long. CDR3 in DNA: TGTGCCAGCAGCTTAGTAAGACAGTCGAGTGGGAATACGCAGTATTTT. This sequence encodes CASSLVRQSSGNTQYF.

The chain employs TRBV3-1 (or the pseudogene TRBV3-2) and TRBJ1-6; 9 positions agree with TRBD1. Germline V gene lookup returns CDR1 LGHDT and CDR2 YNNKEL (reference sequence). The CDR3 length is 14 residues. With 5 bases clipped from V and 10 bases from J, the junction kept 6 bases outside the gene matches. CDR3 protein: CASSRDRAGSPLHF. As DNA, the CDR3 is TGTGCCAGCAGCAGGGACAGGGCCGGCTCACCCCTCCACTTT.

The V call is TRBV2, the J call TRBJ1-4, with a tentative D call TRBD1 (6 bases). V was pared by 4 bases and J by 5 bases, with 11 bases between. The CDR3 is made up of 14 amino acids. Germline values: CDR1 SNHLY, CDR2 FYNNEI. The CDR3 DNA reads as TGTGCCAGCAGTGGGGGGCCAAACAATGAAAAACTGTTTTTT. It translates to CASSGGPNNEKLFF. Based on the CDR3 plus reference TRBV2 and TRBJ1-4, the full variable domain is EPEVTQTPSHQVTQMGQEVILRCVPISNHLYFYWYRQILGQKVEFLVSFYNNEISEKSEIFDDQFSVERPDGSNFTLKIRSTKLEDSAMYFCASSGGPNNEKLFFGSGTQLSVL.

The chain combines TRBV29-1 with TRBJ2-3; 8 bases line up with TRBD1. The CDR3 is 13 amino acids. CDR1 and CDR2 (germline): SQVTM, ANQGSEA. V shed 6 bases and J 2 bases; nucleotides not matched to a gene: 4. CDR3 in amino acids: CSVHRGDTDTQYF. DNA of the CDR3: TGCAGCGTCCACAGGGGGGACACAGATACGCAGTATTTT.

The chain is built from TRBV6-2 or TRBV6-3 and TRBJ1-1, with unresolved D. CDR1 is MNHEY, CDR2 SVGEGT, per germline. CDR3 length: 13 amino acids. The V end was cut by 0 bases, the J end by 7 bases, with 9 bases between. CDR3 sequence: CASSYSKDGEAFF. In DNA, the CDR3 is TGTGCCAGCAGTTACTCGAAAGACGGTGAAGCTTTCTTT.

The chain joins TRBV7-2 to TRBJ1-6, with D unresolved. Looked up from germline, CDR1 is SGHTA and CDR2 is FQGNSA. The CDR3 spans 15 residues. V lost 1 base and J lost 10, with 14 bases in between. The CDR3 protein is CASSLVAGLQSPLHF. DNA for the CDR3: TGTGCCAGCAGCTTAGTTGCAGGTCTGCAATCACCCCTCCACTTT.

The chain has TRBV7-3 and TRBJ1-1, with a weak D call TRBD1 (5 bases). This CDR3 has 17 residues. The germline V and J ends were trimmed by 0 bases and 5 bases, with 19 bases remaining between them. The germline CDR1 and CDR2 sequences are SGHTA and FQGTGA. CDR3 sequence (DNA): TGTGCCAGCAGCTTAACGAGTTCATCGGGGGGTCTAACTGAAGCTTTCTTT. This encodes CASSLTSSSGGLTEAFF.

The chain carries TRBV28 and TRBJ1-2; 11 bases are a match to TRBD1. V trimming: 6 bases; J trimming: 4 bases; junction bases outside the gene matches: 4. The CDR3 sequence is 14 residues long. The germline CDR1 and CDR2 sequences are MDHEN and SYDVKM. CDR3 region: CASRGTGGVYGYTF. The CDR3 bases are TGTGCCAGCAGAGGGACAGGGGGTGTCTATGGCTACACCTTC.

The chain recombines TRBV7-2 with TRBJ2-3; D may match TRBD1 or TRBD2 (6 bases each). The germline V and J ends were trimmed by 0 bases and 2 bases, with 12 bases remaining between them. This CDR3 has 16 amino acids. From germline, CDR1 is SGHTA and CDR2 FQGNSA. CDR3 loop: CASSLAGGSTTDTQYF. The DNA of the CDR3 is TGTGCCAGCAGCTTAGCGGGGGGCTCGACCACAGATACGCAGTATTTT.

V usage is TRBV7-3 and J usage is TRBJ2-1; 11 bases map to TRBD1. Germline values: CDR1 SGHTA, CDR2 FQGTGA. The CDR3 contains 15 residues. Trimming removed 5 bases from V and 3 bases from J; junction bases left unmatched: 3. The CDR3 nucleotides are TGTGCCAGCAGCACCGGGACAGGGGGCTACAATGAGCAGTTCTTC. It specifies CASSTGTGGYNEQFF. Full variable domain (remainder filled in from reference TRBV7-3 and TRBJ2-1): GAGVSQTPSNKVTEKGKYVELRCDPISGHTALYWYRQSLGQGPEFLIYFQGTGAADDSGLPNDRFFAVRPEGSVSTLKIQRTERGDSAVYLCASSTGTGGYNEQFFGPGTRLTVL.

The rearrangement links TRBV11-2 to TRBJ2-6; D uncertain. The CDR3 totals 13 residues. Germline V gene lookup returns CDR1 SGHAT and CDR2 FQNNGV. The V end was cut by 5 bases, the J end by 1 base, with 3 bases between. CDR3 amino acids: CASSPSGANVLTF. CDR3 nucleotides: TGTGCCAGCAGCCCTTCTGGGGCCAACGTCCTGACTTTC.

DNA of the CDR3: TGTGCCAGCAGTGAAGGTGGCGGGCCAGGGGATACGCAGTATTTT. It yields the protein CASSEGGGPGDTQYF. V and J are TRBV6-1 and TRBJ2-3, with D possibly being TRBD1 or TRBD2 (5 bases each). Germline CDR1 reads MNHNS; CDR2 reads SASEGT. The CDR3 has 15 residues. V lost 1 base and J 6 bases, leaving 14 bases between the germline ends.

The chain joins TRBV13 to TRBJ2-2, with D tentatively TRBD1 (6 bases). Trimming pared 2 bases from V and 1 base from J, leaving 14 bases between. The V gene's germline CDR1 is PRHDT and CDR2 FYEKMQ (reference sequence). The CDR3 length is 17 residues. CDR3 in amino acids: CASSLRTAARNTGELFF. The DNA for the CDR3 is TGTGCCAGCAGCTTAAGGACAGCGGCACGGAACACCGGGGAGCTGTTTTTT.

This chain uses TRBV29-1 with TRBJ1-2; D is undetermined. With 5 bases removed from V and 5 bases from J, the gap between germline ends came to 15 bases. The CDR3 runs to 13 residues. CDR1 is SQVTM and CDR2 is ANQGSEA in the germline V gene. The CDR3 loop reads CSVRRTRGYGYTF. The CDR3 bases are TGCAGCGTTCGGAGGACCCGAGGGTATGGCTACACCTTC.

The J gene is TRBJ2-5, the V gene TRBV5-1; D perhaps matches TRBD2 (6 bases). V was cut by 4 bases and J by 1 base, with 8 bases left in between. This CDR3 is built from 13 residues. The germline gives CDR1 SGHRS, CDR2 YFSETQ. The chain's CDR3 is CASSRGLQETQYF. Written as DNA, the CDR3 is TGCGCCAGCAGCAGGGGACTCCAAGAGACCCAGTACTTC. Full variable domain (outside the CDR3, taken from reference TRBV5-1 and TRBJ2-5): KAGVTQTPRYLIKTRGQQVTLSCSPISGHRSVSWYQQTPGQGLQFLFEYFSETQRNKGNFPGRFSGRQFSNSRSEMNVSTLELGDSALYLCASSRGLQETQYFGPGTRLLVL.

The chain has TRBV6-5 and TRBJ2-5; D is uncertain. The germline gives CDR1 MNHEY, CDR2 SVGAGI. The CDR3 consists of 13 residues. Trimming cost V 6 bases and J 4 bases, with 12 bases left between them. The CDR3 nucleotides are TGTGCCAGCAGCCGATCCCGCGGAGAGACCCAGTACTTC. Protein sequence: CASSRSRGETQYF.

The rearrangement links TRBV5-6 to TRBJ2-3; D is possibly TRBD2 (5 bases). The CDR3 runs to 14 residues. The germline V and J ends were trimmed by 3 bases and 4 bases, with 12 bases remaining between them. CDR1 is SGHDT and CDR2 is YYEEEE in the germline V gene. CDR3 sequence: CASSSTKGSDTQYF. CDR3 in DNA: TGTGCCAGCAGCTCGACTAAGGGATCAGATACGCAGTATTTT.

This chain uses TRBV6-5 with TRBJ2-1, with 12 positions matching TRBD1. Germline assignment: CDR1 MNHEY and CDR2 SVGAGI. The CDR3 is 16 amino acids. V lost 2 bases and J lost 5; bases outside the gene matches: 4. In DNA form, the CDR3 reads TGTGCCAGCAGTTACCTGGGACAGGGGGCCAACAATGAGCAGTTCTTC. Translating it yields CASSYLGQGANNEQFF.

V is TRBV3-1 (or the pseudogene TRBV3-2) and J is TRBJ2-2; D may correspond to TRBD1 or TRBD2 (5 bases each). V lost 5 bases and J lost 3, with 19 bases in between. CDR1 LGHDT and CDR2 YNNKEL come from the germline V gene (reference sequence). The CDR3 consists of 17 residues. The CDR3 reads CASSSQFRAGDTGELFF. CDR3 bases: TGTGCCAGCAGCTCACAATTCAGGGCCGGGGACACCGGGGAGCTGTTTTTT.

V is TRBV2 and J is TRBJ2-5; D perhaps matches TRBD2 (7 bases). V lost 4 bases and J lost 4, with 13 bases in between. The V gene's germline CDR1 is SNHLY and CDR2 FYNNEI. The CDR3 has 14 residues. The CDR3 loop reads CASSGSRGAETQYF. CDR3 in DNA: TGTGCCAGCAGTGGGTCCCGGGGGGCAGAGACCCAGTACTTC.

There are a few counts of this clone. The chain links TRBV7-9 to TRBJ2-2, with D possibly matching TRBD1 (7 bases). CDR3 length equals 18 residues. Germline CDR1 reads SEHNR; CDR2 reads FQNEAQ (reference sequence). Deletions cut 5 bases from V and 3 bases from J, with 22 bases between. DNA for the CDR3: TGTGCCAGCAGCCGAGACAGGGACCCCTGGAGGGACACCGGGGAGCTGTTTTTT. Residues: CASSRDRDPWRDTGELFF. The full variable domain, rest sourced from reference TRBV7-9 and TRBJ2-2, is DTGVSQNPRHKITKRGQNVTFRCDPISEHNRLYWYRQTLGQGPEFLTYFQNEAQLEKSRLLSDRFSAERPKGSFSTLEIQRTEQGDSAMYLCASSRDRDPWRDTGELFFGEGSRLTVL.

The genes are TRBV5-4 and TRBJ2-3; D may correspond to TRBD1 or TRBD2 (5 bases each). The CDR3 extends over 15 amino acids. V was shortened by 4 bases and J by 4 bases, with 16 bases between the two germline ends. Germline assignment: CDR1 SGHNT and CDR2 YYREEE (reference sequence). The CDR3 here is CASSPDWGGSDTQYF. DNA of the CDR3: TGTGCCAGCAGCCCTGACTGGGGCGGGTCAGATACGCAGTATTTT.